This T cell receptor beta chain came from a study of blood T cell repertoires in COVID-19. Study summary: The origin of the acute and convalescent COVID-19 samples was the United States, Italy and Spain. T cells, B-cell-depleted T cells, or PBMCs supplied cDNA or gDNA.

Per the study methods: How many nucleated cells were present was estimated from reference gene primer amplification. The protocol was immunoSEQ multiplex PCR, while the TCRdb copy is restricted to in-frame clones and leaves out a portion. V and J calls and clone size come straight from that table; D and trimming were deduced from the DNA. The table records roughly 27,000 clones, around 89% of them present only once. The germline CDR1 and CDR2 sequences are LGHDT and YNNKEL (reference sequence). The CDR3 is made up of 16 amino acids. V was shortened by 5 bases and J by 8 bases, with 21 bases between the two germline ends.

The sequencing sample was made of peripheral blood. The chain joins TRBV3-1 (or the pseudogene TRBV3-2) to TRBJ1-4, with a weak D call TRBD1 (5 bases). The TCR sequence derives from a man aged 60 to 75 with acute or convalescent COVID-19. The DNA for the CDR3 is TGTGCCAGCAGCTCGAATCAGGGTATTAAGGGGGAAAAACTGTTTTTT. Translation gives CASSSNQGIKGEKLFF.